This T cell receptor beta chain was recovered during a study of sequential checkpoint blockade in melanoma. Repertoires were generated with immunoSEQ multiplex PCR, while TCRdb's copy carries only in-frame clones and drops some. The repertoire has over 10,000 clones, roughly four fifths of them found once; the top ten carry 27%. Treatment in this sample: randomized to nivolumab then ipilimumab (arm A) or the reverse (arm B). The receptor was derived from a human donor with melanoma. Sample: CD8+ T cells sorted from blood (inferred from file names), taken from a patient given nivolumab and ipilimumab in sequence.

The CDR3 coding sequence is TGTGCCAGCAGCTTATGGGAGGGATCACGGGATCAGCCCCAGCATTTT. It codes for CASSLWEGSRDQPQHF. V and J are TRBV7-9 and TRBJ1-5; D call uncertain. V dropped 2 bases and J dropped 5 bases, with 16 bases sitting between them. The CDR3 sequence is 16 residues long. The V gene's germline CDR1 is SEHNR and CDR2 FQNEAQ (reference sequence).